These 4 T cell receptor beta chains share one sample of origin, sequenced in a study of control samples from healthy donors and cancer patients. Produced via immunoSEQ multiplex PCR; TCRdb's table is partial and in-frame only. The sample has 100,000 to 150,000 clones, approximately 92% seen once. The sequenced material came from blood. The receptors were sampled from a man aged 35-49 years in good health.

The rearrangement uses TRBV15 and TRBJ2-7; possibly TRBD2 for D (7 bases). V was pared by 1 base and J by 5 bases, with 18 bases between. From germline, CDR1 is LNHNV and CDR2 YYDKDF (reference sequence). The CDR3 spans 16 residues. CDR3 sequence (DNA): TGTGCCACCAGCAGAGGGGAAGGGGGTGGGGGGGACGAGCAGTACTTC. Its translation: CATSRGEGGGGDEQYF.

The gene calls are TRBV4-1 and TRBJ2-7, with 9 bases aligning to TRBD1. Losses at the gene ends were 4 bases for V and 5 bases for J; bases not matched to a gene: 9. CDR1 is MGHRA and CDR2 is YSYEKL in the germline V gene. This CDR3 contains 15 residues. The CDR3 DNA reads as TGCGCCAGCAGCCTATTGGGGGACAGGGCCCACGAGCAGTACTTC. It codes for CASSLLGDRAHEQYF.

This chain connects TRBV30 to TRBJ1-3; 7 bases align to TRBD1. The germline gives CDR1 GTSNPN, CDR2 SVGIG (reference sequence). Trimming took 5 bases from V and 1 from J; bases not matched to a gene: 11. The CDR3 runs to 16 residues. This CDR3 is CAWLTGQEGSGNTIYF. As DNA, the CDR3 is TGTGCCTGGCTGACAGGGCAAGAAGGGTCTGGAAACACCATATATTTT.

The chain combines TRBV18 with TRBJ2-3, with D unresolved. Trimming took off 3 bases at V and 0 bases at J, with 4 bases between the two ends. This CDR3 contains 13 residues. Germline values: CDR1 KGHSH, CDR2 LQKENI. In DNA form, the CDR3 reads TGTGCCAGCTCACCTACTAGCACAGATACGCAGTATTTT. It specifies CASSPTSTDTQYF.